This TCR beta chain was obtained from a study of T-cell reconstitution after alpha-beta-depleted transplantation in children. At least ten counts were recorded for this clonotype. This CDR3 region has 12 residues. Trimming removed 7 bases at V and 1 base at J, with 7 bases between. Germline V gene lookup returns CDR1 ENHRY and CDR2 SYGVKD. Unique molecular identifiers were used in preparing the TCRbeta library. TCRdb recomputed calls from the PCR reads with MiXCR, one row per CDR3 protein. The table has around 680,000 distinct CDR3 sequences, around 16% seen once; the top ten hold approximately 1%. Sequenced material: PBMCs from the stem cell graft donor, taken from the stem cell graft. The V call is TRBV10-3, the J call TRBJ1-1; the D is unclear. This receptor was taken from a human donor who donated a stem cell graft to a child with acute myeloid leukemia. CDR3 nucleotide sequence: TGTGCCATCAAAACAGAGAACACTGAAGCTTTCTTT. Amino acid sequence: CAIKTENTEAFF.